This TCR beta chain emerged from a study of T-cell reconstitution after alpha-beta-depleted transplantation in children. In this sample, this clonotype turned up many times. The germline V gene has CDR1 MNHEY and CDR2 SMNVEV (reference sequence). There are 17 residues in the CDR3. Between the trimmed V and J ends, which lost 6 bases and 8 bases, there was a span of 23 bases. This sample's TCRbeta library carried unique molecular identifier barcodes. MiXCR was run by TCRdb on the PCR reads, yielding one entry per CDR3 protein. This sample has about 610,000 distinct CDR3 sequences; about 11% occur once, and the top ten carry roughly 3.9%.

The chain links TRBV27 to TRBJ1-6; a weak D match, TRBD1 (6 bases). The sample here was PBMCs from the stem cell graft donor, taken from the stem cell graft. This TCR derives from a human donor who donated a stem cell graft to a child with acute myeloid leukemia. CDR3: CASSPYLTGNRDSPLHF. The CDR3 DNA reads TGTGCCAGCAGCCCTTACCTCACAGGGAACCGAGATTCACCCCTCCACTTT.